The T cell receptor (beta chain) described here comes from a study of blood T cell repertoires in COVID-19. In the study overall: Spain, Italy and the United States supplied samples that represented acute and convalescent COVID-19. T cells, B-cell-depleted T cells, or PBMCs supplied cDNA or gDNA.

Germline assignment: CDR1 ENHRY and CDR2 SYGVKD. The CDR3 runs 12 residues. Trimming left V 4 bases short and J 15 bases short, with 13 bases between. Enrolled during active infection, Seattle patients were then followed longitudinally. Per the authors' pipeline: Counts of nucleated cells, estimated from reference gene primer amplification, were obtained. This table comes from immunoSEQ multiplex PCR, and its TCRdb copy is limited to in-frame clones, with some not included. D and trimming come from the DNA, and the V and J calls and clone size come from that table. The data show 150,000 to 200,000 clones, roughly nine tenths seen once.

V usage is TRBV10-3 and J usage is TRBJ1-6; a possible D gene is TRBD1 (5 bases). The TCR was taken from a woman in her fifties or sixties with COVID-19, enrolled during active disease. The sequenced sample was peripheral blood. CDR3 sequence reads: CAISAADKYLHF. Here the CDR3 DNA reads TGTGCCATCAGTGCCGCGGACAAGTACCTCCACTTT.